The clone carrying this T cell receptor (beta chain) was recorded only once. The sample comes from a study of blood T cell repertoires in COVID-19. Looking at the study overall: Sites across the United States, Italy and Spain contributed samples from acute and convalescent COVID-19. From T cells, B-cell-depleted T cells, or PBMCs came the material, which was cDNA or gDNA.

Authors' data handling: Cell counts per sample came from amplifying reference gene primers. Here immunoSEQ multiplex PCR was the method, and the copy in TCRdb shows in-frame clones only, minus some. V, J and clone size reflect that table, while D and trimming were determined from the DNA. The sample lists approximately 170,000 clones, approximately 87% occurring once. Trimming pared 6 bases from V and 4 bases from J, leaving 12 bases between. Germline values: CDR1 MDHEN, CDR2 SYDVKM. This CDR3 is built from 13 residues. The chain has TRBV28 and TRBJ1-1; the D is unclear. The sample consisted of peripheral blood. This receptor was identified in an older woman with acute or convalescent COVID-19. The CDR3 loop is CASRVSYGTEAFF. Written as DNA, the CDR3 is TGTGCCAGCAGAGTATCTTACGGCACTGAAGCTTTCTTT.